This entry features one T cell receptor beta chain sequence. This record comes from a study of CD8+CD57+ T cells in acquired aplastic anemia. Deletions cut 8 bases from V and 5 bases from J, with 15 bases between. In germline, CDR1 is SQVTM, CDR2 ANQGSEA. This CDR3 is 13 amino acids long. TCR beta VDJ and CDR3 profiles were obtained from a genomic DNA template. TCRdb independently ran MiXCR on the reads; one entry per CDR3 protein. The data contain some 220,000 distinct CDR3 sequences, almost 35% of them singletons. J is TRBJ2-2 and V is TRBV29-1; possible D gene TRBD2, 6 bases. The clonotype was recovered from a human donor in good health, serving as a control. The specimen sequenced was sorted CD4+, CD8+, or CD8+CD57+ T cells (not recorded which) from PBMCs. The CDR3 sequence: CSLLRAGTGELFF. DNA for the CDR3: TGCAGCTTGTTAAGGGCGGGAACCGGGGAGCTGTTTTTT.